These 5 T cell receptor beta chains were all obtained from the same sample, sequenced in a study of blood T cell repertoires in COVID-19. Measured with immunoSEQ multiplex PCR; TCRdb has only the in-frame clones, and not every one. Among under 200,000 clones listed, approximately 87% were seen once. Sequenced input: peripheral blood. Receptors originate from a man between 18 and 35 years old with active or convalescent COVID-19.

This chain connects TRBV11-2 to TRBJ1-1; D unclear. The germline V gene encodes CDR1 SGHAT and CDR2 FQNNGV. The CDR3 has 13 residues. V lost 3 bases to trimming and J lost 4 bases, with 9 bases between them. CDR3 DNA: TGTGCCAGCAGCTTTCGGGGTGGCACTGAAGCTTTCTTT. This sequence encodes CASSFRGGTEAFF.

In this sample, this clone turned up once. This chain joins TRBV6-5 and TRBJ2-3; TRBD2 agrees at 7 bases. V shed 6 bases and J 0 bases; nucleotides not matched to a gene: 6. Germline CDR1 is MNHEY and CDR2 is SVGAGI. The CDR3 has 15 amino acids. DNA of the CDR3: TGTGCCAGCAGCCTACTTAGCGGGAGCACAGATACGCAGTATTTT. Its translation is CASSLLSGSTDTQYF.

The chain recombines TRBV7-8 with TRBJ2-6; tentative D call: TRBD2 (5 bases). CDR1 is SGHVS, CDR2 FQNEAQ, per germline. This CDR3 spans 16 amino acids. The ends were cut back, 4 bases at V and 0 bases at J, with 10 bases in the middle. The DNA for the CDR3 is TGTGCCAGCAGCTACTTCGGGGACTCTGGGGCCAACGTCCTGACTTTC. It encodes CASSYFGDSGANVLTF.

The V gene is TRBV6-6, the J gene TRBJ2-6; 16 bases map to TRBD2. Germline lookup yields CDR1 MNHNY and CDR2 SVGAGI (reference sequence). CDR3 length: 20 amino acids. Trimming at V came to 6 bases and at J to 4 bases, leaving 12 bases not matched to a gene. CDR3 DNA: TGTGCCAGCAGCTATCAGGGACTAGCGGGGGGGCCTTTCGGGGCCAACGTCCTGACTTTC. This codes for CASSYQGLAGGPFGANVLTF.

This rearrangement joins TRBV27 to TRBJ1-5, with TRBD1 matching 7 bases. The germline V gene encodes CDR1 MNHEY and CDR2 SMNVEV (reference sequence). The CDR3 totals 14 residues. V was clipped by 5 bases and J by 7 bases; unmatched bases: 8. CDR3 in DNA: TGTGCCAGCAGTAAACAGGGGAACGACCAGCCCCAGCATTTT. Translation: CASSKQGNDQPQHF.